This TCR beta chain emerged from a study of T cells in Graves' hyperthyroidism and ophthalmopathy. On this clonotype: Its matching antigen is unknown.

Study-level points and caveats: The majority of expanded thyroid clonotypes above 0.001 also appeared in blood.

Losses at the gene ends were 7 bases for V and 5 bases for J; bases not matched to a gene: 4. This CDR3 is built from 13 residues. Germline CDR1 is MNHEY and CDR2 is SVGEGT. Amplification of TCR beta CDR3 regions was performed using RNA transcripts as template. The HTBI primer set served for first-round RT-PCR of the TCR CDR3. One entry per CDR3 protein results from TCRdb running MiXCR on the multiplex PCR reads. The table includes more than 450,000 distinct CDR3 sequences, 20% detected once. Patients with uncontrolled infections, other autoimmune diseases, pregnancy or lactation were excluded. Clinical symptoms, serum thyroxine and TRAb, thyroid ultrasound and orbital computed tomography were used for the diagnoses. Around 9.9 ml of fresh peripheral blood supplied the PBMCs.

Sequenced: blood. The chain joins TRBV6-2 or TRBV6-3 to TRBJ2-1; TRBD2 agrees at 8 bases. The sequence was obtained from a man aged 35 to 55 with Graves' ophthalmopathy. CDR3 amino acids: CASIQRENNEQFF. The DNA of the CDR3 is TGTGCCAGCATCCAGCGGGAGAACAATGAGCAGTTCTTC.